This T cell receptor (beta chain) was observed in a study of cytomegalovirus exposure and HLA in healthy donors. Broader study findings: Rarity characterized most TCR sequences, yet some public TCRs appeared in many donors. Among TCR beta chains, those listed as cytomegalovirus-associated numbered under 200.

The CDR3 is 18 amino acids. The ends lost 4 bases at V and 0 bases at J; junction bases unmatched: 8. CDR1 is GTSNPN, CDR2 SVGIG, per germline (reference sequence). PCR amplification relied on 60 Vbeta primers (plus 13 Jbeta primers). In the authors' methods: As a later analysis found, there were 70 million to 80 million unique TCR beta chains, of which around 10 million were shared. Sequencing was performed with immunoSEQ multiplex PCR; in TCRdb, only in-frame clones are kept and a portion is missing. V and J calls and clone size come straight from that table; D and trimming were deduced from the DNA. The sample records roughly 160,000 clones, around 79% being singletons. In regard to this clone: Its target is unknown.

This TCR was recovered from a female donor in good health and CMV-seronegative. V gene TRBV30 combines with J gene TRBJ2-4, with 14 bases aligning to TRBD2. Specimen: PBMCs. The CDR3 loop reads CAWIPGLAGVLAKNIQYF. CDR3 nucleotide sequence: TGTGCCTGGATTCCGGGACTAGCGGGGGTTCTAGCCAAAAACATTCAGTACTTC.